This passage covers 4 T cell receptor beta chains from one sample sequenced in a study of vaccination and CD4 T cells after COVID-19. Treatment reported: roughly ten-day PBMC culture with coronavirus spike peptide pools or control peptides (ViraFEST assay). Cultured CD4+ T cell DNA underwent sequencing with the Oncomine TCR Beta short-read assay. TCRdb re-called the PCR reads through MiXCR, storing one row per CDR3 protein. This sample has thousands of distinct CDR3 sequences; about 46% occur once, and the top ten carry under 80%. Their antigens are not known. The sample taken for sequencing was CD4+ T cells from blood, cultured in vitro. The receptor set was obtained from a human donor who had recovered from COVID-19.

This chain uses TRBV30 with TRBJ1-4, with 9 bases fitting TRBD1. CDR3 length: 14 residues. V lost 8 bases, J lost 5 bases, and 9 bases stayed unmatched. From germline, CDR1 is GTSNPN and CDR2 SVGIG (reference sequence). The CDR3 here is CAVRSGQGNEKLFF. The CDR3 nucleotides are TGTGCCGTCCGATCGGGACAGGGCAATGAAAAACTGTTTTTT.

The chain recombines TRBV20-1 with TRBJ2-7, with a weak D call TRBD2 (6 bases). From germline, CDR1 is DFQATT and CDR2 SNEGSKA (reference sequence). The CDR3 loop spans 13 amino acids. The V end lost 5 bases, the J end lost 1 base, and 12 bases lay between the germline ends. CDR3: CSAAGPTSYEQYF. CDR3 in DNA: TGCAGTGCTGCGGGGCCGACATCCTACGAGCAGTACTTC.

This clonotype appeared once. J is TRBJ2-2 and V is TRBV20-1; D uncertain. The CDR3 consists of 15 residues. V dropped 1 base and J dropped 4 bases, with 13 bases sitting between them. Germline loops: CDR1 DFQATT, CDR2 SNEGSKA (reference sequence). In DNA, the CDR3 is TGCAGTGCTAGAGCGCAGATCTGGCGCACCGGGGAGCTGTTTTTT. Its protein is CSARAQIWRTGELFF.

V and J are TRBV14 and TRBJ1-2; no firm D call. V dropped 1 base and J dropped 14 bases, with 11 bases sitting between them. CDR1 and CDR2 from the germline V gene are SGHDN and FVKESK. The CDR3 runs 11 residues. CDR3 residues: CASSQGFRVTF. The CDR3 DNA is TGTGCCAGCAGCCAAGGGTTCCGGGTGACCTTC.